This is a list of T cell receptor beta chains from one sample in a study of blood T cell repertoires in COVID-19. Assay: immunoSEQ multiplex PCR; the TCRdb copy retains only in-frame clones and omits some. The sample contains roughly 230,000 clones, 81% of which appear only once. The sample comprised peripheral blood. All receptors come from a woman older than 75 with acute or convalescent COVID-19. Each CDR3 is given without its conserved first and last residue. Clone size is not always given. Where it is, it says once, few, many or a class for expanded clones.

TRBV6-1 once ASSEAGGREKLF
TRBV5-4 . ASSSGLAGANTDTQY
TRBV3-1/TRBV3-2 once ASSQVGGGDSPLH
TRBV3-1/TRBV3-2 . ASSTRMTGNYGYT
TRBV2 . ASSDRESIQY
TRBV11-3 . ASSFRGGARETQY
TRBV28 . ASSVQGVTNEKLF
TRBV27 . ASSLSQGKWF
TRBV5-8 . ASSFPLEGANTGELF
TRBV2 . ASSEWGGRAPYNEQF
TRBV10-3 once AIRDVTGAYGYT
TRBV7-2 . ASSLQGGTGTGELF
TRBV5-1 . ASSQTRTGAGELF
TRBV6-4 . ASSAGQGAGNTIY
TRBV5-1 . ASVDTAGGYNEQF
TRBV15 . ATSGRTGTTNEKLF
TRBV19 once ASSLQGAITGELF
TRBV6-1 . ASSGALAYEQY
TRBV7-9 few ASSLSLNEQF
TRBV29-1 . SVFMGREGGTEAF
TRBV4-2 . ASSPRAGGSDGYT
TRBV7-9 . ASSFSTRADTQY
TRBV28 . ASSFGTDGQPQH
TRBV7-3 . ASSFRQSTDTQY
TRBV5-6 . ASSFASLEQY